This T cell receptor beta chain originates from a study of OX40 agonist ivuxolimab in advanced cancers. In the case of this clone: Other DNA variants within this sample encode the same CDR3.

Patients with a history of autoimmune disease or on systemic immunosuppression were excluded. Assay used: immunoSEQ multiplex PCR; TCRdb lists only in-frame clones, some missing. Seen here are tens of thousands of clones, about nine tenths observed once, and the top ten hold roughly 17%. Sequences were derived from CD4+ or CD8+ T cells sorted from blood, sampled in a trial of the OX40 agonist ivuxolimab. The sequence came from an adult with an advanced solid tumor such as melanoma, head and neck, liver or kidney cancer.

The CDR3 sequence is CASSMWTRTNYGYTF. The CDR3 DNA reads TGTGCCAGTAGTATGTGGACCCGGACTAACTATGGCTACACCTTC. V gene TRBV19 combines with J gene TRBJ1-2; D gene ambiguous. V dropped 3 bases and J dropped 0 bases, with 11 bases sitting between them. The CDR3 consists of 15 residues. Looked up from germline, CDR1 is LNHDA and CDR2 is SQIVND (reference sequence). The whole variable domain, remainder taken from reference TRBV19 and TRBJ1-2, is DGGITQSPKYLFRKEGQNVTLSCEQNLNHDAMYWYRQDPGQGLRLIYYSQIVNDFQKGDIAEGYSVSREKKESFPLTVTSAQKNPTAFYLCASSMWTRTNYGYTFGSGTRLTVV.